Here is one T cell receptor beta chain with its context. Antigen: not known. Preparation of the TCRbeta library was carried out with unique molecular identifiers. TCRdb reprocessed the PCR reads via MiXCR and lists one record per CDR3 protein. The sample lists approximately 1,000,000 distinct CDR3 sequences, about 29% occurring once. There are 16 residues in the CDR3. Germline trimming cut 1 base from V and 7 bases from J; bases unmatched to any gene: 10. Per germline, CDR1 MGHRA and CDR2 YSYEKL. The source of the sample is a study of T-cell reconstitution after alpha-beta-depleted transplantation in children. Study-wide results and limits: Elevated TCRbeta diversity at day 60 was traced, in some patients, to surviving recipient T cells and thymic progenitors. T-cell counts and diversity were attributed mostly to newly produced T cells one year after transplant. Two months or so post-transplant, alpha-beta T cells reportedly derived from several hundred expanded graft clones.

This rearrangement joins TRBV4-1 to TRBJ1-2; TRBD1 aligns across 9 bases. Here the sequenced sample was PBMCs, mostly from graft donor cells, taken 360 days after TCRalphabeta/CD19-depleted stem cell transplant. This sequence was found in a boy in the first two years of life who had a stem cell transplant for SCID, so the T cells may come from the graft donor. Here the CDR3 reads CASSQVGTGRIGGYTF. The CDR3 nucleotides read TGCGCCAGCAGCCAAGTAGGGACAGGGAGAATTGGTGGCTACACCTTC.